This is a list of T cell receptor beta chains from one sample in a study of CXCR3-negative and CXCR3-positive naive CD8 T cells. Reprocessing the 5' RACE reads, TCRdb reports a single entry for every CDR3 protein and omits DNA. Its listing shows 65,000 to 95,000 distinct CDR3 sequences. What was sequenced was naive CXCR3- CD8+ T cells from blood. The receptor set was obtained from a human donor in good health. Some clones in this sample may be carry-over from other donors' samples. Each CDR3 is given with its conserved first and last residue.

CDR3aa,j_gene,v_gene
CASSRLGTGGHEQYF,TRBJ2-7,TRBV7-2
CASSPSLSGSRTGELFF,TRBJ2-2,TRBV28
CASSTGGGEQFF,TRBJ2-1,TRBV7-9
CASSYTGDLQETQYF,TRBJ2-5,TRBV6-5
CSARIRLAGVFETQYF,TRBJ2-5,TRBV20-1
CASSYPAADTQYF,TRBJ2-3,TRBV6-2/TRBV6-3
CASSPAVAEAFF,TRBJ1-1,TRBV7-2
CASSPGAGPHNEQFF,TRBJ2-1,TRBV7-9
CSGQGTDPPPHNEQFF,TRBJ2-1,TRBV29-1
CASSLVWGVGNQPQHF,TRBJ1-5,TRBV5-5
CASSVDASERFNEQYF,TRBJ2-7,TRBV9
CASSQVLAGAYEQYF,TRBJ2-7,TRBV4-1
CASSAGAVYNEQFF,TRBJ2-1,TRBV19
CASSLDPGNTEAFF,TRBJ1-1,TRBV5-1
CSARGGSGTEAFF,TRBJ1-1,TRBV20-1
CASSQGRVQGGSGEQYF,TRBJ2-7,TRBV4-3
CSVVGSGANVLTF,TRBJ2-6,TRBV29-1
CSVEVPSPGEAFF,TRBJ1-1,TRBV29-1
CASSLPRASGNYNEQFF,TRBJ2-1,TRBV11-2